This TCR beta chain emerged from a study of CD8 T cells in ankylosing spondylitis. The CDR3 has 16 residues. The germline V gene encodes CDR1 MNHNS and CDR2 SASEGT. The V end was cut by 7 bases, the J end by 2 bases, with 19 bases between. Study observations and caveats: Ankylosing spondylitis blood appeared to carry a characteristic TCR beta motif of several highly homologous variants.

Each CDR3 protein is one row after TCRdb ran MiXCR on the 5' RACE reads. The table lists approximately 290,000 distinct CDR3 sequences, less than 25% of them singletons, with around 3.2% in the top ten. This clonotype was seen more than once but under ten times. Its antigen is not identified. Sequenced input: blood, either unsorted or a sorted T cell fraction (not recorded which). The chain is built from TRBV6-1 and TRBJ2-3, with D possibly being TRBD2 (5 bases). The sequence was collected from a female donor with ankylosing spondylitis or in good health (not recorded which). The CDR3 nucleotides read TGTGCCAGCAAGCCGGGGTGGGAGAGAATCACAGATACGCAGTATTTT. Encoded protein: CASKPGWERITDTQYF.